The 4 T cell receptor beta chains listed next were all sequenced from one sample in a study of T cell repertoires in cytomegalovirus infection. Using its own MiXCR run on the reads, TCRdb lists one record per CDR3 protein. The repertoire holds around 450,000 distinct CDR3 sequences, with 30% to 40% as singletons. The sequencing sample was made of PBMCs. Receptor source: a human donor in good health (CMV status not recorded). Some clones in this sample may be carry-over from other donors' samples.

This clonotype has just a few counts. V gene TRBV7-4 combines with J gene TRBJ2-1; D might be TRBD1 or TRBD2, each matching 5 bases. Trimming cost V 5 bases and J 9 bases, with 17 bases left between them. Germline V CDR1 and CDR2: SGHVT, SQSDAQ. CDR3 length: 14 residues. Here the CDR3 reads CASSPIGVGGEQFF. In nucleotides, the CDR3 is TGTGCCAGCAGCCCTATCGGTGTTGGGGGTGAGCAGTTCTTC.

The J gene is TRBJ2-3, the V gene TRBV6-2 or TRBV6-3; TRBD2 agrees at 11 bases. Germline-derived CDR1 and CDR2 are MNHEY and SVGEGT. The CDR3 length is 16 residues. After removal of 5 bases from V and 3 bases from J, the junction contained 7 bases not matched to a gene. The DNA for the CDR3 is TGTGCCAGCAGTCCGGAGACTAGCGGGGCGACAGATACGCAGTATTTT. Amino acid sequence: CASSPETSGATDTQYF.

This clonotype was counted at least ten times. The rearrangement links TRBV7-2 to TRBJ2-1, with TRBD1 matching 8 bases. V lost 1 base to trimming and J lost 10 bases; unmatched junction nucleotides: 6. This CDR3 region has 14 residues. The V gene's germline CDR1 is SGHTA and CDR2 FQGNSA. The CDR3 region is CASSLGQGYGEQFF. In nucleotides, the CDR3 is TGTGCCAGCAGCTTAGGACAGGGGTATGGCGAGCAGTTCTTC.

Notes on this clonotype: Possible read error: a much larger clone is one base away. The chain links TRBV7-2 to TRBJ2-6, with D unresolved. This CDR3 has 13 amino acids. Germline CDR1 SGHTA, CDR2 FQGNSA. V lost 7 bases and J lost 4, with 8 bases in between. The CDR3 sequence: CASTLRGANVLTF. DNA of the CDR3: TGTGCCAGCACCCTCCGCGGGGCCAACGTCCTGACTTTC.